Following are 7 T cell receptor beta chains from one sample sequenced in a study of T-cell memory formation after mild COVID-19. TCRdb reprocessed the 5' RACE reads via MiXCR and lists one record per CDR3 protein. Among roughly 250,000 distinct CDR3 sequences, about a sixth were seen once, and the ten largest hold about 3.5%. Sequencing used PBMCs or a T cell subset sorted from them (not recorded which). These receptors were taken from a man in his late teens or twenties who had mild COVID-19 (a few samples of this study predate the infection). Cell type and time point are not known.

This clonotype showed up just a few times. The chain has TRBV7-3 and TRBJ2-1, with 8 nucleotides matching TRBD2. The germline gives CDR1 SGHTA, CDR2 FQGTGA. V shed 1 base, J shed 10 bases, and the junction held 12 bases outside the gene matches. This CDR3 comprises 16 residues. This CDR3 reads CASSLMGTRWSREQFF. The CDR3 nucleotides read TGTGCCAGCAGCTTAATGGGGACTAGGTGGTCGCGGGAGCAGTTCTTC.

The sample holds a few counts of this clonotype. The J gene is TRBJ2-7, the V gene TRBV7-9; no clear D. V lost 0 bases and J 6 bases, leaving 9 bases between the germline ends. Germline CDR1 SEHNR, CDR2 FQNEAQ (reference sequence). The CDR3 has 13 amino acids. In DNA, the CDR3 is TGTGCCAGCAGCTTAGCGTCGGTTTCCGAGCAGTACTTC. Protein: CASSLASVSEQYF.

This clonotype was seen only a few times. The V gene is TRBV7-9, the J gene TRBJ2-3; D gene ambiguous. V was clipped by 2 bases and J by 0 bases, with 9 bases between them. The CDR3 runs 15 residues. From germline, CDR1 is SEHNR and CDR2 FQNEAQ (reference sequence). This CDR3 is CASSLSSYSTDTQYF. The CDR3 nucleotides are TGTGCCAGCAGCTTATCAAGCTATAGCACAGATACGCAGTATTTT.

The chain carries TRBV4-3 and TRBJ1-4; D is perhaps TRBD1 (6 bases). The CDR3 has 12 residues. The germline V and J ends were trimmed by 1 base and 10 bases, with 7 bases remaining between them. Per germline, CDR1 LGHNA and CDR2 YSLEER. CDR3 protein: CASSQVQGKLFF. The CDR3 region has the DNA TGCGCCAGCAGCCAAGTACAGGGAAAACTGTTTTTT.

This clonotype was picked up many times. This rearrangement joins TRBV7-2 to TRBJ1-3; 9 bases map to TRBD1. Germline assignment: CDR1 SGHTA and CDR2 FQGNSA. The CDR3 is 15 residues long. J gave up 4 bases and V 1 base, and 2 bases lay outside the gene matches. The CDR3 nucleotides are TGTGCCAGCAGCTTAGTCGGGACAGGGGGAAACACCATATATTTT. Translating gives CASSLVGTGGNTIYF.

Ten or more counts support this clonotype. J is TRBJ2-7 and V is TRBV20-1, with D possibly matching TRBD2 (6 bases). The V gene lost 5 bases and the J gene lost 3 bases, with 17 bases spanning the gap. Per the germline V gene, CDR1 is DFQATT and CDR2 is SNEGSKA (reference sequence). The CDR3 has 14 residues. CDR3 amino acids: CSAALSRGSYEQYF. The DNA of the CDR3 is TGCAGTGCTGCCCTGAGTCGGGGGAGCTACGAGCAGTACTTC.

This clonotype was counted between two and nine times. J is TRBJ1-4 and V is TRBV4-2; 10 nucleotides line up with TRBD1. The germline V gene has CDR1 LGHNA and CDR2 YNFKEQ. Trimming at V came to 4 bases and at J to 6 bases, leaving 11 bases not matched to a gene. CDR3 length equals 17 residues. CDR3 protein: CASSPFGPGQGYEKLFF. The CDR3, as DNA: TGTGCCAGCAGCCCTTTTGGCCCGGGACAGGGGTATGAAAAACTGTTTTTT.